The 13 T cell receptor beta chains given below trace back to one sample, sequenced in a study of T cell repertoires in cytomegalovirus infection (dated by TCRdb to the late 2010s). The sequencer was an Illumina HiSeq 1500. Through fastp at Q25 and MiXCR, TCRdb rebuilt clones from the public reads, retaining in-frame beta chains. Each entry merges the rows of one CDR3 protein and shows their most common DNA and genes. In all, the sample holds 830,000 or so distinct CDR3 sequences, and roughly 33% of those were seen once. The ten largest clonotypes hold roughly 12% of the sample. Interpreted using the paper, the treatment or condition label stands for: in vitro stimulation with specific CMV peptide epitopes to enrich CMV-specific T cells. No antigen has been identified for these receptors. The sequenced sample was cultured CD8+ T cells from PBMCs, obtained from culture after CMV antigen stimulation. The origin of the receptors is a human donor in good health (CMV status not recorded). Some clones in this sample may be carry-over from other donors' samples.

The V and J genes are TRBV12-3 or TRBV12-4 and TRBJ1-2; TRBD1 matches at 11 bases. The CDR3 totals 20 residues. The V segment lost 6 bases and the J segment 6 bases; nucleotides outside the gene matches: 24. The CDR3 DNA sequence: TGTGCCAGCAGGCTTAATAAGGACAGGGGGCAACTTGTGGTGGAGCATGGCTACACCTTC. Translation: CASRLNKDRGQLVVEHGYTF.

The chain employs TRBV19 and TRBJ2-1, with D tentatively TRBD2 (6 bases). Trimming took 6 bases from V and 0 from J, leaving 15 bases between them. The germline V gene has CDR1 LNHDA and CDR2 SQIVND (reference sequence). This CDR3 comprises 16 residues. The chain's CDR3 is CASSLYGGGSYNEQFF. Written as DNA, the CDR3 is TGTGCCAGTAGCCTCTACGGGGGTGGCTCCTACAATGAGCAGTTCTTC.

The gene calls are TRBV12-3 or TRBV12-4 and TRBJ2-1; 8 bases fit TRBD1. This CDR3 spans 16 amino acids. V trimming: 5 bases; J trimming: 4 bases; junction bases outside the gene matches: 10. CDR3 nucleotide sequence: TGTGCCAGCAGTCAAGAGACAGGGGTAACGTACAATGAGCAGTTCTTC. It yields the protein CASSQETGVTYNEQFF.

This clonotype was seen only once. The chain carries TRBV15 and TRBJ2-2, with D tentatively TRBD2 (7 bases). The CDR3 is made up of 17 amino acids. Per germline, CDR1 LNHNV and CDR2 YYDKDF (reference sequence). Trimming shortened V by 0 bases and J by 5 bases, and 16 bases separated the two germline ends. As DNA, the CDR3 is TGTGCCACCAGCAGAGACCCGACCGGGGGGCCTACCGGGGAGCTGTTTTTT. It yields the protein CATSRDPTGGPTGELFF.

J is TRBJ2-7 and V is TRBV27; no definite D call. V was pared by 2 bases and J by 5 bases, with 13 bases between. This CDR3 has 14 amino acids. From germline, CDR1 is MNHEY and CDR2 SMNVEV (reference sequence). For the CDR3, the DNA is TGTGCCAGCAGTTTAGCGAAGGAGTACCACGAGCAGTACTTC. Its translation is CASSLAKEYHEQYF.

The genes are TRBV7-6 and TRBJ2-3; 8 bases agree with TRBD1. V trimming: 5 bases; J trimming: 1 base; junction bases outside the gene matches: 11. CDR1 and CDR2 (germline): SGHVS, FNYEAQ. The CDR3 is 17 residues long. The CDR3 reads CASSPRTGKGGTDTQYF. The CDR3 DNA reads as TGTGCCAGCAGCCCGAGGACAGGGAAGGGAGGCACAGATACGCAGTATTTT.

This clonotype occurred a few times. V usage is TRBV14 and J usage is TRBJ1-1, with TRBD1 as a possible D gene (6 bases). CDR3 length: 15 amino acids. Germline V gene lookup returns CDR1 SGHDN and CDR2 FVKESK. Between the trimmed V and J ends, which lost 1 base and 4 bases, there was a span of 13 bases. The CDR3 protein is CASSQVDRLFTEAFF. CDR3 bases: TGTGCCAGCAGCCAAGTTGACAGGCTGTTCACTGAAGCTTTCTTT. The full variable domain, rest sourced from reference TRBV14 and TRBJ1-1, is EAGVTQFPSHSVIEKGQTVTLRCDPISGHDNLYWYRRVMGKEIKFLLHFVKESKQDESGMPNNRFLAERTGGTYSTLKVQPAELEDSGVYFCASSQVDRLFTEAFFGQGTRLTVV.

The sample holds a few counts of this clonotype. V is TRBV27 and J is TRBJ1-3, with D maybe TRBD1 (6 bases). This CDR3 has 15 amino acids. Trimming removed 4 bases at V and 0 bases at J, with 10 bases between. CDR1 and CDR2 (germline): MNHEY, SMNVEV (reference sequence). CDR3 sequence (DNA): TGTGCCAGCAGTTCCAGGGGCTCCTCTGGAAACACCATATATTTT. Amino acid sequence: CASSSRGSSGNTIYF.

V is TRBV7-6 and J is TRBJ2-1; 9 bases match TRBD1. Trimming at V came to 11 bases and at J to 6 bases, leaving 14 bases not matched to a gene. The germline gives CDR1 SGHVS, CDR2 FNYEAQ. CDR3 length equals 15 residues. The CDR3 DNA follows: TGTGCCGGCACCGACCGGGACAGGGCTAGCAATGAGCAGTTCTTC. Amino acids: CAGTDRDRASNEQFF.

In regard to this clonotype: The junction and the germline gene differ at one end; a read error may be behind it. The rearrangement uses TRBV7-4 and TRBJ2-1; D gene ambiguous. The CDR3 is made up of 13 amino acids. Germline CDR1 reads SGHVT; CDR2 reads SQSDAQ. CDR3 sequence (DNA): TGTGCCAGCGGCTTACTCGATTTGGATGAGCAGTTCTTC. The encoded protein is CASGLLDLDEQFF.

CDR3 bases: TGTGCCAGCAGTTACGTCAAGCGGGGGGGAAATGAGCAGTTCTTC. Its translation: CASSYVKRGGNEQFF. The chain uses TRBV6-2 or TRBV6-3 and TRBJ2-1; 10 bases are shared with TRBD2. The CDR3 has 15 amino acids. Germline assignment: CDR1 MNHEY and CDR2 SVGEGT. After removal of 2 bases from V and 7 bases from J, the junction contained 5 bases not matched to a gene.

The genes are TRBV29-1 and TRBJ2-1; no clear D gene. CDR1 is SQVTM and CDR2 is ANQGSEA in the germline V gene. V lost 4 bases and J 7 bases, leaving 17 bases between the germline ends. The CDR3 is 14 residues long. As DNA, the CDR3 is TGCAGCGTTGTAAGAGGCCGGTTAGGGAATGAGCAGTTCTTC. This encodes CSVVRGRLGNEQFF.

The V gene is TRBV6-4, the J gene TRBJ1-1; possibly TRBD1 for D (5 bases). Germline CDR1 and CDR2: MRHNA and SNTAGT. This CDR3 is 13 amino acids long. CDR3 sequence: CAPGKTVNTEAFF. DNA of the CDR3: TGTGCACCTGGAAAGACAGTGAACACTGAAGCTTTCTTT.